This T cell receptor (beta chain) was profiled in a study of T cell responses to AZD1222 COVID-19 vaccine. Sequencing used immunoSEQ multiplex PCR; TCRdb keeps in-frame clones, though not all of them. The sample lists 45,000 or so clones; over 85% were seen once. Germline V CDR1 and CDR2: MNHEY, SMNVEV (reference sequence). Trimming pared 6 bases from V and 18 bases from J, leaving 15 bases between. This CDR3 is built from 11 residues. The sample was peripheral blood, taken 28 days after the second AZD1222 dose. This receptor was identified in an adult who received the AZD1222 COVID-19 vaccine. This chain uses TRBV27 with TRBJ1-6; D remains unclear. The CDR3 protein is CASREDGPHHF. CDR3 nucleotide sequence: TGTGCCAGCAGGGAGGACGGCCCGCACCACTTT.